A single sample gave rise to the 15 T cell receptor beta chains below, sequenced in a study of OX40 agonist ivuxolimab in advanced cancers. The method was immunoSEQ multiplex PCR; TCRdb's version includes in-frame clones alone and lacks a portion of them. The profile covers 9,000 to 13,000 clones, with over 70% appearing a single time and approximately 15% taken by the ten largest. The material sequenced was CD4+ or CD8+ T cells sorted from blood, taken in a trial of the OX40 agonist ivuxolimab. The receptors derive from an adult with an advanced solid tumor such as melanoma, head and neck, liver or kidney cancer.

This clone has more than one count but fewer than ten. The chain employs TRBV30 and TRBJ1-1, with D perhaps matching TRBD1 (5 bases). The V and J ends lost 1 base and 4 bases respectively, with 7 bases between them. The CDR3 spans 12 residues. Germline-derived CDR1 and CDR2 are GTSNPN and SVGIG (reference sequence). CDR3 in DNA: TGTGCCTGGAGTGCAGGGAGCACTGAAGCTTTCTTT. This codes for CAWSAGSTEAFF.

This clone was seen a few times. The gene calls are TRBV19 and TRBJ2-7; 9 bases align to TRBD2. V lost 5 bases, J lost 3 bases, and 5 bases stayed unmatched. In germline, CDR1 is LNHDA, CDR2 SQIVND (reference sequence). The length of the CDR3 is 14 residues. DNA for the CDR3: TGTGCCAGTAGTTTCGCGGGAGGGATCTACGAGCAGTACTTC. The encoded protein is CASSFAGGIYEQYF.

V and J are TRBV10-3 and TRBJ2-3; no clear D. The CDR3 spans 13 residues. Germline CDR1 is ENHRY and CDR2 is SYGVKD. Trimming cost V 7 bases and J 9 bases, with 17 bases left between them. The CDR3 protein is CAITDTTDETQYF. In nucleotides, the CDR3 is TGTGCCATCACTGACACCACCGACGAAACGCAGTATTTT.

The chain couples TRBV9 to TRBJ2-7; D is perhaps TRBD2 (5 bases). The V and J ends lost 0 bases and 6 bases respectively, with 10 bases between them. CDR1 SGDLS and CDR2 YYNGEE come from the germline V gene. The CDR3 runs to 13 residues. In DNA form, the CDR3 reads TGTGCCAGCAGCGTAGGTGCGGGCGGCGAGCAGTACTTC. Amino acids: CASSVGAGGEQYF.

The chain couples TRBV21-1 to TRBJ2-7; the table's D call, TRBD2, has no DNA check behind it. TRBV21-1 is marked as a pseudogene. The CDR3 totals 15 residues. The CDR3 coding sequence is TGTGCCAGCAGCAAACGGCTAGCGCGACGCTACGAGCAGTACTTC. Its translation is CASSKRLARRYEQYF.

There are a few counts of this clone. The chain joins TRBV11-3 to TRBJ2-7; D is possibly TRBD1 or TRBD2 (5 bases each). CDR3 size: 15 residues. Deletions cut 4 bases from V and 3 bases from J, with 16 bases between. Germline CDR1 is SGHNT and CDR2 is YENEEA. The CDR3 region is CASSSPGPHLYEQYF. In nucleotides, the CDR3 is TGTGCCAGCAGCTCACCGGGACCCCACCTCTACGAGCAGTACTTC. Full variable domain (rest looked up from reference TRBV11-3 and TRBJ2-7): EAGVVQSPRYKIIEKKQPVAFWCNPISGHNTLYWYLQNLGQGPELLIRYENEEAVDDSQLPKDRFSAERLKGVDSTLKIQPAELGDSAVYLCASSSPGPHLYEQYFGPGTRLTVT.

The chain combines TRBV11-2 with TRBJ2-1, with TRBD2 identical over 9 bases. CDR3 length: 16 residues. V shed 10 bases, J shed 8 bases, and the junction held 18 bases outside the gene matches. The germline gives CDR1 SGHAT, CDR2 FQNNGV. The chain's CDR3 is CATQVTRGGPLDEQFF. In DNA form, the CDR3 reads TGTGCCACCCAGGTGACGCGGGGGGGGCCCCTAGATGAGCAGTTCTTC.

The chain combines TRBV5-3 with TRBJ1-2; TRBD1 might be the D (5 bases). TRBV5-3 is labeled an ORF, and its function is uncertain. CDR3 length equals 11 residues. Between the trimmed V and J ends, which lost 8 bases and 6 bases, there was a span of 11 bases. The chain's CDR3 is CARWGLNGYTF. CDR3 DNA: TGTGCCAGGTGGGGGTTAAATGGCTACACCTTC.

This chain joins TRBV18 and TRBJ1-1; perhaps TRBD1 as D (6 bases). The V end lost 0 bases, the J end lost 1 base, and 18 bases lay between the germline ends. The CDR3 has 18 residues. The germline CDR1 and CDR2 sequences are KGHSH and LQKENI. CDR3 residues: CASSPPATGRFGNTEAFF. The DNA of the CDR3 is TGTGCCAGCTCACCACCGGCCACAGGGAGATTTGGGAACACTGAAGCTTTCTTT. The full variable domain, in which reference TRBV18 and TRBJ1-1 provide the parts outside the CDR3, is NAGVMQNPRHLVRRRGQEARLRCSPMKGHSHVYWYRQLPEEGLKFMVYLQKENIIDESGMPKERFSAEFPKEGPSILRIQQVVRGDSAAYFCASSPPATGRFGNTEAFFGQGTRLTVV.

The CDR3 protein is CASSLSMAGTHGGELFF. CDR3 bases: TGTGCCAGCAGCTTGTCCATGGCAGGGACCCACGGCGGGGAGCTGTTTTTT. The V and J genes are TRBV5-5 and TRBJ2-2; D might be TRBD1 or TRBD2, each matching 5 bases. Germline V CDR1 and CDR2: SGHKS, YYEKEE (reference sequence). The CDR3 extends over 17 amino acids. V was clipped by 1 base and J by 7 bases, with 20 bases between them.

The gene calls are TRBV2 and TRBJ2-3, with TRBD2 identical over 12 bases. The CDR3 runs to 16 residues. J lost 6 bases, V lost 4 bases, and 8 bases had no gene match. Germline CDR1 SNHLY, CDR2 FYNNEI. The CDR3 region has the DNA TGTGCCAGCAGTGCCCTAGCGGGGGGGCTTTTTGATACGCAGTATTTT. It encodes CASSALAGGLFDTQYF.

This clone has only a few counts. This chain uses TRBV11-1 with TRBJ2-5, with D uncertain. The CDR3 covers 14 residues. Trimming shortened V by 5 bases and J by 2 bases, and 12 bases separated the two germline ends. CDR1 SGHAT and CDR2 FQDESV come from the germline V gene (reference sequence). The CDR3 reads CASSPSSEQETQYF. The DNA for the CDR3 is TGTGCCAGCAGCCCATCGTCAGAGCAAGAGACCCAGTACTTC.

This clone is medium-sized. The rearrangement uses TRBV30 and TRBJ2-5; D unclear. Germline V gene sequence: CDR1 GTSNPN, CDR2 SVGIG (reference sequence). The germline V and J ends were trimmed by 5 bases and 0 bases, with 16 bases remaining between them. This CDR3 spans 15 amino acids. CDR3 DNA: TGTGCCTGGGGCTCGCAGGAACGGGACCAAGAGACCCAGTACTTC. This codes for CAWGSQERDQETQYF. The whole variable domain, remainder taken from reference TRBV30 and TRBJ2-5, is SQTIHQWPATLVQPVGSPLSLECTVEGTSNPNLYWYRQAAGRGLQLLFYSVGIGQISSEVPQNLSASRPQDRQFILSSKKLLLSDSGFYLCAWGSQERDQETQYFGPGTRLLVL.

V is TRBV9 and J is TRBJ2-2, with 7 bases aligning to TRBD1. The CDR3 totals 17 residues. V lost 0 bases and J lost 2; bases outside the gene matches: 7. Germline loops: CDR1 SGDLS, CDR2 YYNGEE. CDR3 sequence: CASSVARDSFNTGELFF. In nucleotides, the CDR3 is TGTGCCAGCAGCGTAGCTCGGGACAGCTTTAACACCGGGGAGCTGTTTTTT.

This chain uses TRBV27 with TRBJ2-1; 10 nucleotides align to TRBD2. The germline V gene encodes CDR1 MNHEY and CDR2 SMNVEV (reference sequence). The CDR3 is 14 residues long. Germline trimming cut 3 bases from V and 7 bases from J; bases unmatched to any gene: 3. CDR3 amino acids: CASSFSGGPNEQFF. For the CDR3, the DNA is TGTGCCAGCAGTTTTAGCGGGGGGCCGAATGAGCAGTTCTTC.